This TCR beta chain was retrieved from a study of T cell responses to AZD1222 COVID-19 vaccine. Generated by immunoSEQ multiplex PCR, the TCRdb table keeps only in-frame clones and is missing some. The sample holds roughly 85,000 clones, about nine tenths seen once. The CDR3 extends over 13 amino acids. Germline loops: CDR1 MNHNY, CDR2 SVGAGI (reference sequence). The V and J ends lost 5 bases and 10 bases respectively, with 12 bases between them. General study findings and limits: Donors were chiefly white British, with a greater number of females, and clonal diversity was perhaps underestimated.

Note on this clone: Its antigen is currently unknown.

The chain combines TRBV6-6 with TRBJ1-6; D gene ambiguous. The sequence was obtained from an adult who received the AZD1222 COVID-19 vaccine. Specimen: peripheral blood, collected 28 days after the second AZD1222 dose. The CDR3 DNA reads TGTGCCAGCAGTGACCAGGAGCGGTCACCCCTCCACTTT. Its translation: CASSDQERSPLHF.